These T cell receptor beta chains were read from a single sample in a study of cytomegalovirus exposure and HLA in healthy donors. Clones were sequenced by immunoSEQ multiplex PCR, and TCRdb holds only the in-frame ones, with some missing. The sample shows about 160,000 clones, about nine tenths of them seen only once. The sequenced sample was PBMCs. These receptors were obtained from a woman in her thirties in good health and CMV-seronegative. Each CDR3 is given with its conserved first and last residue. D genes are given only for firm matches. Clone size appears in some rows only: once, few, many, or a class for an expanded clone.

V: TRBV7-3
D: TRBD2
size: NA
J: TRBJ2-7
CDR3: CASSLTAGDSEQYF
DNA: TGTGCCAGCAGCTTAACAGCGGGAGATTCGGAGCAGTACTTC

V: TRBV15
D: TRBD2
size: NA
J: TRBJ2-1
CDR3: CATSRVASGSSYNEQFF
DNA: TGTGCCACCAGCAGAGTGGCTAGCGGGAGCTCCTACAATGAGCAGTTCTTC

V: TRBV6-1
D: TRBD2
size: NA
J: TRBJ2-1
CDR3: CASSVSGTLPREQFF
DNA: TGTGCCAGCAGTGTTAGCGGGACCTTACCCCGGGAGCAGTTCTTC

V: TRBV28
D: NA
size: NA
J: TRBJ1-5
CDR3: CASTNLPGARQPQHF
DNA: TGTGCCAGCACCAACCTACCGGGGGCGAGGCAGCCCCAGCATTTT

V: TRBV21-1
D: NA
size: NA
J: TRBJ1-3
CDR3: CASSKVKVSCGNTIYF
DNA: TGTGCCAGCAGCAAAGTAAAAGTCAGTTGCGGAAACACCATATATTTT

V: TRBV6-1
D: NA
size: NA
J: TRBJ2-1
CDR3: CASSPKLRSDNEQFF
DNA: TGTGCCAGCAGTCCTAAACTCCGAAGCGACAATGAGCAGTTCTTC

V: TRBV27
D: TRBD2
size: NA
J: TRBJ2-1
CDR3: CASGRGGRYNEQFF
DNA: TGTGCCAGTGGGCGGGGGGGCCGCTACAATGAGCAGTTCTTC

V: TRBV29-1
D: NA
size: NA
J: TRBJ2-7
CDR3: CSGTKRYEQYF
DNA: TGCAGCGGGACTAAACGCTACGAGCAGTACTTC

V: TRBV7-2
D: NA
size: NA
J: TRBJ1-6
CDR3: CASSTTPDNSPLHF
DNA: TGTGCCAGCAGCACGACACCCGATAATTCACCCCTCCACTTT

V: TRBV7-2
D: TRBD1
size: few
J: TRBJ1-3
CDR3: CASSSHRGSWDTIYF
DNA: TGTGCCAGCAGCTCCCACAGGGGTTCATGGGACACCATATATTTT

V: TRBV6-1
D: NA
size: NA
J: TRBJ2-7
CDR3: CASRASTYEQYF
DNA: TGTGCCAGCAGAGCGTCGACCTACGAGCAGTACTTC

V: TRBV18
D: NA
size: NA
J: TRBJ2-7
CDR3: CASSPLRQHHLYEQYF
DNA: TGTGCCAGCTCACCACTTAGACAGCACCACCTCTACGAGCAGTACTTC

V: TRBV25-1
D: NA
size: NA
J: TRBJ2-2
CDR3: CASSDTGELFF
DNA: TGTGCCAGCAGTGACACCGGGGAGCTGTTTTTT

V: TRBV14
D: TRBD1
size: NA
J: TRBJ1-2
CDR3: CASSLDRAYGYTF
DNA: TGTGCCAGCAGCTTGGACAGGGCCTATGGCTACACCTTC

V: TRBV30
D: NA
size: NA
J: TRBJ1-5
CDR3: CAWNGQAGFNQPQHF
DNA: TGTGCCTGGAACGGACAAGCGGGTTTCAATCAGCCCCAGCATTTT

V: TRBV2
D: NA
size: NA
J: TRBJ1-5
CDR3: CASSTTGYNQPQHF
DNA: TGTGCCAGCAGTACAACAGGGTACAATCAGCCCCAGCATTTT

V: TRBV4-1
D: TRBD2
size: NA
J: TRBJ2-7
CDR3: CASSLRLAGGSNDYEQYF
DNA: TGCGCCAGCAGCCTTAGACTAGCGGGAGGCAGCAACGACTACGAGCAGTACTTC

V: TRBV5-4
D: TRBD2
size: NA
J: TRBJ2-1
CDR3: CASSMTSGRVYNEQFF
DNA: TGTGCCAGCAGCATGACTAGCGGGAGGGTTTACAATGAGCAGTTCTTC

V: TRBV18
D: TRBD1
size: NA
J: TRBJ1-6
CDR3: CASSPLGQGGVSPLHF
DNA: TGTGCCAGCTCACCCCTGGGACAGGGGGGCGTTTCACCCCTCCACTTT

V: TRBV15
D: TRBD1
size: NA
J: TRBJ2-7
CDR3: CATSRGSRTGDYEQYF
DNA: TGTGCCACCAGCAGGGGCTCGAGGACAGGGGACTACGAGCAGTACTTC

V: TRBV15
D: NA
size: NA
J: TRBJ1-2
CDR3: CATSLPRQAHGYTF
DNA: TGTGCCACCAGCCTCCCTAGGCAGGCCCATGGCTACACCTTC

V: TRBV5-6
D: NA
size: NA
J: TRBJ1-2
CDR3: CASSPPGRDYGYTF
DNA: TGTGCCAGCAGCCCTCCGGGACGGGACTATGGCTACACCTTC

V: TRBV5-4
D: NA
size: NA
J: TRBJ2-3
CDR3: CASSLDSASTDTQYF
DNA: TGTGCCAGCAGCTTGGACAGTGCTAGCACAGATACGCAGTATTTT

V: TRBV27
D: TRBD1
size: NA
J: TRBJ1-1
CDR3: CASSRTGRDTEAFF
DNA: TGTGCCAGCAGTAGGACAGGGAGGGACACTGAAGCTTTCTTT

V: TRBV4-1
D: NA
size: NA
J: TRBJ2-3
CDR3: CASSQDRGTDTQYF
DNA: TGCGCCAGCAGCCAAGATAGGGGGACAGATACGCAGTATTTT

V: TRBV6-5
D: TRBD1
size: NA
J: TRBJ2-7
CDR3: CASSYSPGGHREQYF
DNA: TGTGCCAGCAGTTACTCGCCAGGGGGTCATCGAGAGCAGTACTTC

V: TRBV28
D: NA
size: NA
J: TRBJ2-2
CDR3: CASSFLGAGSAGNTGELFF
DNA: TGTGCCAGCAGTTTTTTAGGGGCCGGGAGCGCGGGTAACACCGGGGAGCTGTTTTTT

V: TRBV5-1
D: TRBD1
size: NA
J: TRBJ1-5
CDR3: CASSYGGQGNQPQHF
DNA: TGCGCCAGCAGCTACGGAGGACAGGGCAATCAGCCCCAGCATTTT

V: TRBV27
D: NA
size: NA
J: TRBJ1-5
CDR3: CASSFGQPQHF
DNA: TGTGCCAGCAGTTTCGGCCAGCCCCAGCATTTT

V: TRBV27
D: NA
size: NA
J: TRBJ2-1
CDR3: CASRTPGPKRGEQFF
DNA: TGTGCCAGCAGGACGCCGGGACCTAAAAGAGGTGAGCAGTTCTTC

V: TRBV6-1
D: NA
size: NA
J: TRBJ2-4
CDR3: CASSERANIQYF
DNA: TGTGCCAGCAGTGAACGGGCAAACATTCAGTACTTC

V: TRBV28
D: TRBD2
size: NA
J: TRBJ2-1
CDR3: CASSPGGAGGSYNEQFF
DNA: TGTGCCAGCTCCCCCGGGGGAGCGGGAGGATCCTACAATGAGCAGTTCTTC

V: TRBV28
D: TRBD2
size: NA
J: TRBJ2-1
CDR3: CASSFGWRESAYNEQFF
DNA: TGTGCCAGCAGTTTTGGGTGGCGGGAGAGCGCCTACAATGAGCAGTTCTTC

V: TRBV6-1
D: NA
size: NA
J: TRBJ2-7
CDR3: CASNAAYEQYF
DNA: TGTGCCAGCAATGCGGCCTACGAGCAGTACTTC

V: TRBV28
D: TRBD2
size: NA
J: TRBJ2-5
CDR3: CASSIRTSGRASQETQYF
DNA: TGTGCCAGCAGTATCCGGACTAGCGGGAGGGCATCCCAAGAGACCCAGTACTTC

V: TRBV10-2
D: NA
size: NA
J: TRBJ2-2
CDR3: CASRLGTLNTGELFF
DNA: TGCGCCAGCAGACTTGGGACATTGAACACCGGGGAGCTGTTTTTT

V: TRBV7-5
D: NA
size: NA
J: TRBJ1-6
CDR3: CARSWNIQEWRSPLHF
DNA: TGTGCCAGAAGCTGGAATATACAGGAGTGGCGCTCACCCCTCCACTTT

V: TRBV29-1
D: NA
size: NA
J: TRBJ1-4
CDR3: CSVVTTNEKLFF
DNA: TGCAGCGTTGTAACAACTAATGAAAAACTGTTTTTT

V: TRBV5-4
D: NA
size: NA
J: TRBJ2-7
CDR3: CASSLAPFPYEQYF
DNA: TGTGCCAGCAGCTTGGCCCCTTTCCCCTACGAGCAGTACTTC

V: TRBV29-1
D: NA
size: NA
J: TRBJ1-2
CDR3: CSVEEGGVVDGYTF
DNA: TGCAGCGTTGAAGAGGGGGGGGTCGTAGATGGCTACACCTTC

V: TRBV9
D: NA
size: NA
J: TRBJ2-3
CDR3: CASSVGEGRRTDTQYF
DNA: TGTGCCAGCAGCGTAGGGGAAGGGCGTCGCACAGATACGCAGTATTTT

V: TRBV28
D: TRBD2
size: NA
J: TRBJ2-1
CDR3: CASSLWGTSGKSSYNEQFF
DNA: TGTGCCAGCAGTTTATGGGGGACTAGCGGGAAGAGCTCCTACAATGAGCAGTTCTTC

V: TRBV7-6
D: NA
size: NA
J: TRBJ2-7
CDR3: CASSLDRTPYEQYF
DNA: TGTGCCAGCAGCTTAGACAGGACACCCTACGAGCAGTACTTC

V: TRBV2
D: TRBD1
size: NA
J: TRBJ1-5
CDR3: CASSTGGRQPQHF
DNA: TGTGCCAGCAGTACAGGGGGACGGCAGCCCCAGCATTTT

V: TRBV7-2
D: TRBD1
size: once
J: TRBJ1-2
CDR3: CASSPGTAYGYTF
DNA: TGTGCCAGCAGCCCCGGGACAGCTTATGGCTACACCTTC

V: TRBV9
D: NA
size: NA
J: TRBJ1-5
CDR3: CASSGGYSNQPQHF
DNA: TGTGCCAGCAGCGGAGGGTATAGCAATCAGCCCCAGCATTTT

V: TRBV5-5
D: TRBD1
size: NA
J: TRBJ2-7
CDR3: CASSSGTGAYEQYF
DNA: TGTGCCAGCAGCTCGGGGACAGGGGCCTACGAGCAGTACTTC

V: TRBV4-1
D: TRBD1
size: NA
J: TRBJ1-6
CDR3: CASSQGQERHGPLHF
DNA: TGCGCCAGCAGCCAGGGACAGGAGCGCCATGGGCCCCTCCACTTT

V: TRBV15
D: TRBD1
size: NA
J: TRBJ1-2
CDR3: CATSRDRQGGRGYTF
DNA: TGTGCCACCAGCAGAGATCGACAGGGAGGTCGTGGCTACACCTTC

V: TRBV15
D: NA
size: NA
J: TRBJ1-6
CDR3: CATSRAYNSPLHF
DNA: TGTGCCACCAGCAGAGCGTATAATTCACCCCTCCACTTT

V: TRBV10-3
D: NA
size: NA
J: TRBJ1-1
CDR3: CAISERDFDTGNTEAFF
DNA: TGTGCCATCAGTGAAAGGGACTTTGACACGGGGAACACTGAAGCTTTCTTT

V: TRBV6-5
D: NA
size: NA
J: TRBJ1-4
CDR3: CASTTKFRGFEKLFF
DNA: TGTGCCAGCACTACCAAATTCCGCGGGTTTGAAAAACTGTTTTTT

V: TRBV20-1
D: TRBD1
size: NA
J: TRBJ1-1
CDR3: CRRDRYTEAFF
DNA: TGCAGGAGGGACAGATACACTGAAGCTTTCTTT

V: TRBV2
D: NA
size: NA
J: TRBJ1-5
CDR3: CASNRISNQPQHF
DNA: TGTGCCAGCAACAGGATTAGCAATCAGCCCCAGCATTTT